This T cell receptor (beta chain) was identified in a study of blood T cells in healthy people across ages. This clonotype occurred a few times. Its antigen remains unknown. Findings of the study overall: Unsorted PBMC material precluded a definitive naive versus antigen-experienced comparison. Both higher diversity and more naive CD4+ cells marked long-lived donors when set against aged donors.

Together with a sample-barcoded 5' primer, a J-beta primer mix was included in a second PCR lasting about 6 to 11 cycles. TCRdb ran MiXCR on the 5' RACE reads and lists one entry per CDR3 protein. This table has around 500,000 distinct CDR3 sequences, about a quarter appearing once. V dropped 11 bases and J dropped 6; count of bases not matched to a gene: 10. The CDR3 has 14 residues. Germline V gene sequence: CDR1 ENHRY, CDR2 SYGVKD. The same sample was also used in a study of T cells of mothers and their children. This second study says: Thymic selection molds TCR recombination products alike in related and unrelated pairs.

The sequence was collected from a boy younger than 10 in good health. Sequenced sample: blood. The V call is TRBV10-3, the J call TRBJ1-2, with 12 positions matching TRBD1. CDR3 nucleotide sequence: TGTGCCGTAAGAGGGACAGGGGGCTTTGATGGCTACACCTTC. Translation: CAVRGTGGFDGYTF.